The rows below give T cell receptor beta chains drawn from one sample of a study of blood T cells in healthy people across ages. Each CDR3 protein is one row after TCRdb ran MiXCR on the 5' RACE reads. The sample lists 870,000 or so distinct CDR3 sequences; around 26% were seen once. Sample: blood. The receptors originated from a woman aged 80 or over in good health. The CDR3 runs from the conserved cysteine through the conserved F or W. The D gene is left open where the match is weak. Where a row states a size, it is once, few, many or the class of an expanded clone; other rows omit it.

cdr3_nt: TGTGCCAGCAGTGGGACTAGGCAGTACTTC
cdr3_aa: CASSGTRQYF
v_call: TRBV12-3/TRBV12-4
clone_size: many
j_call: TRBJ2-5
d_call: TRBD2

cdr3_nt: TGTGCCAGCAGCCTACGACTAGCGGGGGGGACCTACGAGCAGTACTTC
cdr3_aa: CASSLRLAGGTYEQYF
v_call: TRBV7-2
clone_size: -
j_call: TRBJ2-7
d_call: TRBD2

cdr3_nt: TGTGCCAGCATAGAGTGGGGGAACACTGAAGCTTTCTTT
cdr3_aa: CASIEWGNTEAFF
v_call: TRBV2
clone_size: few
j_call: TRBJ1-1
d_call: -

cdr3_nt: TGTGCCAGCAGCTTGGGCAGACTTGAAGCTTTCTTT
cdr3_aa: CASSLGRLEAFF
v_call: TRBV7-2
clone_size: -
j_call: TRBJ1-1
d_call: -

cdr3_nt: TGCAGTGCTAGAGGTACCGGGGAGACCCAGTACTTC
cdr3_aa: CSARGTGETQYF
v_call: TRBV20-1
clone_size: -
j_call: TRBJ2-5
d_call: -

cdr3_nt: TGTGCCATCAGGGAACTGGCTGGCCAAGAGACCCAGTACTTC
cdr3_aa: CAIRELAGQETQYF
v_call: TRBV10-3
clone_size: -
j_call: TRBJ2-5
d_call: -

cdr3_nt: TGCAGTGCTAGAGGTTTGGTAAACACTGAAGCTTTCTTT
cdr3_aa: CSARGLVNTEAFF
v_call: TRBV20-1
clone_size: -
j_call: TRBJ1-1
d_call: -

cdr3_nt: TGCAGTGCTAGAGGTGGGGGTGCCTATAATTCACCCCTCCACTTT
cdr3_aa: CSARGGGAYNSPLHF
v_call: TRBV20-1
clone_size: -
j_call: TRBJ1-6
d_call: -

cdr3_nt: TGTGCCAGCTCACCAGCGACCCAGGCGGACTATGGCTACACCTTC
cdr3_aa: CASSPATQADYGYTF
v_call: TRBV18
clone_size: many
j_call: TRBJ1-2
d_call: -

cdr3_nt: TGTGCCAGCAGTCCCTCGGGACTAGCTCATGAGCAGTTCTTC
cdr3_aa: CASSPSGLAHEQFF
v_call: TRBV28
clone_size: -
j_call: TRBJ2-1
d_call: TRBD2

cdr3_nt: TGCGCCAGCAGCTTCGAGCGGGGGGGCCCCAACACCAAAGAGACCCAGTACTTC
cdr3_aa: CASSFERGGPNTKETQYF
v_call: TRBV5-1
clone_size: many
j_call: TRBJ2-5
d_call: TRBD2

cdr3_nt: TGTGCCAGCAGCCCGGGACATTTCGCTGAAAAACGGTTTTTT
cdr3_aa: CASSPGHFAEKRFF
v_call: TRBV7-9
clone_size: few
j_call: TRBJ1-4
d_call: -

cdr3_nt: TGTGCCAGCAGCCCCTTGGAGGGGGGGGGCTCCGGGGAGCTGTTTTTT
cdr3_aa: CASSPLEGGGSGELFF
v_call: TRBV4-2
clone_size: -
j_call: TRBJ2-2
d_call: -

cdr3_nt: TGCGCCAGCAGCTTGGACGACAGGGCGTATGGCTACACCTTC
cdr3_aa: CASSLDDRAYGYTF
v_call: TRBV5-1
clone_size: -
j_call: TRBJ1-2
d_call: TRBD1

cdr3_nt: TGTGCCAGCTCACCAAAGGGGTCGGATGAAAAACTGTTTTTT
cdr3_aa: CASSPKGSDEKLFF
v_call: TRBV18
clone_size: -
j_call: TRBJ1-4
d_call: -

cdr3_nt: TGTGCCAGCAACCCAACTGTTCATGCCTACGAGCAGTACTTC
cdr3_aa: CASNPTVHAYEQYF
v_call: TRBV13
clone_size: -
j_call: TRBJ2-7
d_call: -

cdr3_nt: TGTGCCAGCAGTTCGAGGGGGGGGCTGATAGATAACTATGGCTACACCTTC
cdr3_aa: CASSSRGGLIDNYGYTF
v_call: TRBV27
clone_size: -
j_call: TRBJ1-2
d_call: -

cdr3_nt: TGTGCCAGCAGCGTAGGCGGGGGGAGGTATGAGCAGTTCTTC
cdr3_aa: CASSVGGGRYEQFF
v_call: TRBV9
clone_size: many
j_call: TRBJ2-1
d_call: TRBD2

cdr3_nt: TGTGCCAGCAGCAACCAGGGATCAAATCAGCCCCAGCATTTT
cdr3_aa: CASSNQGSNQPQHF
v_call: TRBV7-8
clone_size: -
j_call: TRBJ1-5
d_call: -

cdr3_nt: TGTGCCAGCAGCGCCTCGGTAGCGGGGGGCCTTTCCCTCTCCAATGAGCAGTTCTTC
cdr3_aa: CASSASVAGGLSLSNEQFF
v_call: TRBV7-6
clone_size: many
j_call: TRBJ2-1
d_call: TRBD2